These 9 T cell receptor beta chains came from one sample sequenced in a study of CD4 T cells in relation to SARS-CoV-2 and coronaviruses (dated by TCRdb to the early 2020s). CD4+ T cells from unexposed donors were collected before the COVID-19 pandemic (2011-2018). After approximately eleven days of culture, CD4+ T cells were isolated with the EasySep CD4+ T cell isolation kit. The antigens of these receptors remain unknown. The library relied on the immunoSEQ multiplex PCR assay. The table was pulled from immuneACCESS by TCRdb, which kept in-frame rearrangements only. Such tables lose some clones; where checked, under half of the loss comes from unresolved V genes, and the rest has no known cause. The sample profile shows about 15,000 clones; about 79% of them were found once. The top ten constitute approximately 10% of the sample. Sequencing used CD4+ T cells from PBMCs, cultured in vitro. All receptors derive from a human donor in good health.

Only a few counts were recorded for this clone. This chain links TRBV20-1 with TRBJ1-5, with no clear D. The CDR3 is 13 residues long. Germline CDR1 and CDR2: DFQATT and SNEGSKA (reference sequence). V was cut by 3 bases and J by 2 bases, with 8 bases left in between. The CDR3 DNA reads TGCAGTGCTAGTAATAAGGGCAATCAGCCCCAGCATTTT. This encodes CSASNKGNQPQHF.

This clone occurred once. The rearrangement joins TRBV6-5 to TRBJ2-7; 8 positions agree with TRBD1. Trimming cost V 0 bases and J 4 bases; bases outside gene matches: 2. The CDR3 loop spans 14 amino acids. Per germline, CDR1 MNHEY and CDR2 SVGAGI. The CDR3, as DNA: TGTGCCAGCAGTTACTCCGGACAGGGTTACGAGCAGTACTTC. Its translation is CASSYSGQGYEQYF.

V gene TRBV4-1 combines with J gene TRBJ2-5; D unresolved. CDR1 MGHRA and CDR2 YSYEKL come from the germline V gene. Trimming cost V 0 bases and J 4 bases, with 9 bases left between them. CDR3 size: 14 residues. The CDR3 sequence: CASSQDLTGETQYF. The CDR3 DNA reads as TGCGCCAGCAGCCAAGATCTAACGGGAGAGACCCAGTACTTC.

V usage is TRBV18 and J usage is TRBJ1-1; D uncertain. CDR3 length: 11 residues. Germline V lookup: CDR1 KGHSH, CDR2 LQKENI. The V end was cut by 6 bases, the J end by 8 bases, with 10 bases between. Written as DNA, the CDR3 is TGTGCCAGCTCGCTCAGCCTAGAAGCTTTCTTT. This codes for CASSLSLEAFF.

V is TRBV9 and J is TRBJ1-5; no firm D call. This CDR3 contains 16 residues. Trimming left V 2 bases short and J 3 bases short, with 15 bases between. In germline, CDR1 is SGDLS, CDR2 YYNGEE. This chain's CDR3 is CASSVGEGSFNQPQHF. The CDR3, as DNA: TGTGCCAGCAGCGTTGGGGAAGGCAGTTTCAATCAGCCCCAGCATTTT.

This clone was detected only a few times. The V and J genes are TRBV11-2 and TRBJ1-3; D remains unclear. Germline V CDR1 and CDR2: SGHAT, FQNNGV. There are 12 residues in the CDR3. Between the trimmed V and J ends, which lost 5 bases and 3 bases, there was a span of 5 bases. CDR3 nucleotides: TGTGCCAGCAGCGACAATGGAAACACCATATATTTT. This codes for CASSDNGNTIYF. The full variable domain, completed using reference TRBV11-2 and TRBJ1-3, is EAGVAQSPRYKIIEKRQSVAFWCNPISGHATLYWYQQILGQGPKLLIQFQNNGVVDDSQLPKDRFSAERLKGVDSTLKIQPAKLEDSAVYLCASSDNGNTIYFGEGSWLTVV.

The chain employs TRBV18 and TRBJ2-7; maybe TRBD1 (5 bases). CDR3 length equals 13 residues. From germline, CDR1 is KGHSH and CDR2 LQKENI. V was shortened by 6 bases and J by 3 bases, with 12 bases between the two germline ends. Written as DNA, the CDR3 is TGTGCCAGCTCCCCGACGGACATCTACGAGCAGTACTTC. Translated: CASSPTDIYEQYF.

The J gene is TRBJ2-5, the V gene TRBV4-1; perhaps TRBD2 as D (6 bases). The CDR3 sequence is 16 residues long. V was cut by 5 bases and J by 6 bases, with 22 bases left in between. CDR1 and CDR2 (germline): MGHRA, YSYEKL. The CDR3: CASSLGAGSGLKTQYF. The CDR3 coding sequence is TGCGCCAGCAGCTTAGGTGCGGGGTCGGGTTTGAAGACCCAGTACTTC.

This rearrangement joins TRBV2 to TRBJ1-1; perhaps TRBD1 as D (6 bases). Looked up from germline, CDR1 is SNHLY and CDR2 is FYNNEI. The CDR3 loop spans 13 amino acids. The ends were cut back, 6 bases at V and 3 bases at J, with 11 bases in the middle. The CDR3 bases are TGTGCCAGCAGCCAGGACAGACACACTGAAGCTTTCTTT. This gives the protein CASSQDRHTEAFF. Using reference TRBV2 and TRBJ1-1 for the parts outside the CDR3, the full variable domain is EPEVTQTPSHQVTQMGQEVILRCVPISNHLYFYWYRQILGQKVEFLVSFYNNEISEKSEIFDDQFSVERPDGSNFTLKIRSTKLEDSAMYFCASSQDRHTEAFFGQGTRLTVV.